The 6 T cell receptor beta chains below come from one sample, sequenced in a study of technical replicates of blood from a few donors. Repertoires were generated with immunoSEQ multiplex PCR, while TCRdb's copy carries only in-frame clones and drops some. The sample lists more than 70,000 clones, 92% occurring once. Sequenced input: T cells isolated from PBMCs. Source of these receptors: a human donor in good health.

The CDR3 region has the DNA TGTGCCAGCAGCTTCGTAAGCGGGACGAACACCGGGGAGCTGTTTTTT. This encodes CASSFVSGTNTGELFF. The chain employs TRBV7-6 and TRBJ2-2; 7 bases align to TRBD2. V lost 3 bases, J lost 0 bases, and 4 bases stayed unmatched. The CDR3 contains 16 residues. Germline CDR1 reads SGHVS; CDR2 reads FNYEAQ.

This chain connects TRBV6-5 to TRBJ2-3; 12 bases map to TRBD2. Per the germline V gene, CDR1 is MNHEY and CDR2 is SVGAGI. Trimming removed 5 bases from V and 7 bases from J; junction bases left unmatched: 7. The CDR3 spans 15 residues. The chain's CDR3 is CASSASGRGRNTQYF. CDR3 nucleotides: TGTGCCAGCAGTGCTAGCGGGAGGGGGAGAAATACGCAGTATTTT.

The rearrangement joins TRBV6-5 to TRBJ2-1, with D tentatively TRBD1 (5 bases). From germline, CDR1 is MNHEY and CDR2 SVGAGI. Trimming took 7 bases from V and 0 from J, leaving 13 bases between them. CDR3 size: 15 residues. The CDR3 DNA reads TGTGCCAGCACCAAAGGTGGGGCCTCCTACAATGAGCAGTTCTTC. It codes for CASTKGGASYNEQFF.

The CDR3 DNA is TGTGCCAGCAGCCCAAGGGACAGATCCCTCACCGGGGAGCTGTTTTTT. It encodes CASSPRDRSLTGELFF. The J gene is TRBJ2-2, the V gene TRBV7-8; 7 positions match TRBD1. The J segment lost 4 bases and the V segment lost 5 bases, leaving 10 bases of the junction unmatched. The CDR3 length is 16 residues. Per germline, CDR1 SGHVS and CDR2 FQNEAQ.

The chain joins TRBV11-3 to TRBJ2-7; TRBD1 aligns across 8 bases. J lost 0 bases, V lost 5 bases, and 6 bases had no gene match. The germline V gene has CDR1 SGHNT and CDR2 YENEEA. The CDR3 covers 15 residues. The CDR3 nucleotides read TGTGCCAGCAGCCCGAGACAGGGGAGCTCCTACGAGCAGTACTTC. This encodes CASSPRQGSSYEQYF.

In nucleotides, the CDR3 is TGTGCCAGCCAGCCCCGGGTTAGCGGGGTTGAAGAGCAGTTCTTC. Its protein product is CASQPRVSGVEEQFF. V usage is TRBV27 and J usage is TRBJ2-1; the match to TRBD2 covers 8 bases. J lost 10 bases, V lost 8 bases, and 16 bases had no gene match. Germline V lookup: CDR1 MNHEY, CDR2 SMNVEV (reference sequence). The CDR3 covers 15 residues.